This T cell receptor beta chain appears in the sequencing data of a study of glioma-infiltrating T cells after dendritic cell vaccination. Trimming at V came to 2 bases and at J to 2 bases, leaving 7 bases not matched to a gene. This CDR3 region has 16 residues. Germline V gene lookup returns CDR1 MNHNS and CDR2 SASEGT. With respect to this clone: Its antigen is not known.

Time point in this sample: after dendritic cell vaccination, including at tumor progression/relapse. Study-wide points: Complete blood and tumor specimen sets were limited to few patients.

TCRdb's copy holds only in-frame clones and misses some; the assay was immunoSEQ multiplex PCR. The sample consists of around 60,000 clones, more than 75% of them appearing once. The specimen was blood, collected after dendritic cell vaccination. The source of this sequence is a human donor with glioblastoma. The chain recombines TRBV6-1 with TRBJ2-3; TRBD1 matches at 7 bases. The CDR3 bases are TGTGCCAGCAGTGAACGGACAGGTTCCATCACAGATACGCAGTATTTT. Protein sequence: CASSERTGSITDTQYF.